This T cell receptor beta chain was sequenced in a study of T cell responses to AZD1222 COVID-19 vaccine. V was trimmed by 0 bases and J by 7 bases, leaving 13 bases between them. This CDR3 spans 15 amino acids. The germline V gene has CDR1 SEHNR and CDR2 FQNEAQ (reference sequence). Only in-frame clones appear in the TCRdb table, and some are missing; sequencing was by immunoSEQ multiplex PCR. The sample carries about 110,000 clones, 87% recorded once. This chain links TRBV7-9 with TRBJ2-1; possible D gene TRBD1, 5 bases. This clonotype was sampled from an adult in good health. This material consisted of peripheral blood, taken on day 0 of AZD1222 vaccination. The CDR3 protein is CASSLALTQGNEQFF. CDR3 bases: TGTGCCAGCAGCTTAGCGCTAACCCAGGGAAATGAGCAGTTCTTC.